Below are 9 T cell receptor beta chains sequenced from a single sample in a study of blood T cells in healthy people across ages. The use of a sample-barcoded 5' primer and a J-beta primer mix characterized a second PCR of roughly 6 to 11 cycles. TCRdb processed the 5' RACE reads anew with MiXCR; each CDR3 protein has one entry. The sample holds more than 500,000 distinct CDR3 sequences, approximately 25% seen once. Specimen: blood. The receptors were gathered from a woman in her 70s in good health.

The chain links TRBV27 to TRBJ1-4; D is possibly TRBD1 (6 bases). This CDR3 has 15 residues. The ends were cut back, 7 bases at V and 8 bases at J, with 20 bases in the middle. Germline V lookup: CDR1 MNHEY, CDR2 SMNVEV (reference sequence). CDR3: CASTRKGVVGEKLFF. CDR3 DNA sequence: TGTGCCAGCACCCGAAAGGGGGTTGTAGGGGAAAAACTGTTTTTT.

The CDR3 DNA is TGTGCCAGCAGCTTAAGGACAGGGGGCTATGGCTACACCTTC. It codes for CASSLRTGGYGYTF. V usage is TRBV7-9 and J usage is TRBJ1-2; 10 bases line up with TRBD1. Trimming at V came to 2 bases and at J to 4 bases, leaving 1 base not matched to a gene. The CDR3 sequence is 14 residues long. CDR1 is SEHNR and CDR2 is FQNEAQ in the germline V gene (reference sequence).

This clonotype was seen only a few times. The chain uses TRBV12-3 or TRBV12-4 and TRBJ1-4; 8 positions match TRBD1. After removal of 3 bases from V and 8 bases from J, the junction contained 8 bases not matched to a gene. There are 15 residues in the CDR3. CDR3: CASSFVRQGAEKLFF. The CDR3 DNA reads as TGTGCCAGCAGTTTCGTTCGGCAGGGGGCAGAAAAACTGTTTTTT.

This clonotype was detected only a few times. This chain uses TRBV6-5 with TRBJ2-3; D unclear. Germline values: CDR1 MNHEY, CDR2 SVGAGI. V lost 0 bases and J 0 bases, leaving 7 bases between the germline ends. This CDR3 contains 15 residues. The CDR3 DNA follows: TGTGCCAGCAGTTACTCCCAGACAAGCACAGATACGCAGTATTTT. Translating it yields CASSYSQTSTDTQYF.

This clonotype was detected once. CDR3 DNA sequence: TGTGCCAGCGTATCGACCAGGGGGTATGGCTACACCTTC. Its translation is CASVSTRGYGYTF. The V gene is TRBV12-3 or TRBV12-4, the J gene TRBJ1-2; TRBD1 matches 7 bases. Trimming removed 8 bases from V and 5 bases from J; junction bases left unmatched: 8. The length of the CDR3 is 13 residues.

The table lists this clonotype with a few counts. The CDR3 protein is CSALDRVDEKLFF. The CDR3 DNA reads TGCAGTGCTTTGGACAGGGTCGATGAAAAACTGTTTTTT. The chain joins TRBV20-1 to TRBJ1-4; 8 bases match TRBD1. The CDR3 spans 13 residues. V shed 5 bases and J 6 bases; nucleotides not matched to a gene: 5. Germline V gives CDR1 DFQATT, CDR2 SNEGSKA (reference sequence).

The CDR3 nucleotides read TGTGCCAGCAGTGACCGAAGGAGAAGGAGCGCCTACAATGAGCAGTTCTTC. Translating it yields CASSDRRRRSAYNEQFF. V usage is TRBV6-6 and J usage is TRBJ2-1; D is unclear. The CDR3 runs to 17 residues. The V end lost 5 bases, the J end lost 2 bases, and 19 bases lay between the germline ends. Germline V gives CDR1 MNHNY, CDR2 SVGAGI (reference sequence).

In its sample, this clonotype was seen a few times. V gene TRBV7-2 combines with J gene TRBJ1-2; a weak D match, TRBD1 (5 bases). Germline CDR1 reads SGHTA; CDR2 reads FQGNSA. The CDR3 loop spans 16 amino acids. V was shortened by 4 bases and J by 5 bases, with 20 bases between the two germline ends. CDR3 coding DNA: TGTGCCAGCAGCTCCTACCTAGGGACGGACCTATATGGCTACACCTTC. This encodes CASSSYLGTDLYGYTF.

This clonotype was counted a few times. The chain uses TRBV7-2 and TRBJ1-2; the D is unclear. This CDR3 has 14 amino acids. The germline V gene has CDR1 SGHTA and CDR2 FQGNSA. V was trimmed by 5 bases and J by 2 bases, leaving 12 bases between them. CDR3 protein: CASSPATINYGYTF. In DNA form, the CDR3 reads TGTGCCAGCAGCCCAGCGACCATAAACTATGGCTACACCTTC.